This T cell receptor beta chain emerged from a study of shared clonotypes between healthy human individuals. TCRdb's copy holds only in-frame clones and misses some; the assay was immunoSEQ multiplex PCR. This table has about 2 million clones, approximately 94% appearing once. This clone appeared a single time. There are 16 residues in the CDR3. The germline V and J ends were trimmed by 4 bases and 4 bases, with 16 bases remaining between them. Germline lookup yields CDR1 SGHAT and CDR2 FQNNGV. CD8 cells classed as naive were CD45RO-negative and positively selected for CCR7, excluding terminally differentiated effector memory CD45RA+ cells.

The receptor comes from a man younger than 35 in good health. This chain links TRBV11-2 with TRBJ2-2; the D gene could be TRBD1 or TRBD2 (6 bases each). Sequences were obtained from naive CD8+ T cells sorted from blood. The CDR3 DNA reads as TGTGCCAGCAGCTCAATCGGGGGCTTGGGCACCGGGGAGCTGTTTTTT. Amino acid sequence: CASSSIGGLGTGELFF.